Listed here is a single T cell receptor (beta chain). Its antigen is not identified. In the PCR, 60 Vbeta and 13 Jbeta primers were used. The repertoire was sequenced with immunoSEQ multiplex PCR; TCRdb's copy has only in-frame clones and lacks some. The sample records roughly 140,000 clones, approximately 80% being singletons. This sample is drawn from a study of cytomegalovirus exposure and HLA in healthy donors. Looked up from germline, CDR1 is MNHNS and CDR2 is SASEGT. V lost 8 bases to trimming and J lost 1 base, with 14 bases between them. The CDR3 totals 14 residues. Findings of the study overall: A later analysis showed that HLA-associated TCR beta chains had undergone more clonal expansion than equally common others.

Sample: PBMCs. This sequence joins TRBV6-1 and TRBJ1-1, with D tentatively TRBD1 (5 bases). This TCR derives from a female donor in good health and CMV-seronegative. The CDR3 sequence: CASGGVSQNTEAFF. CDR3 bases: TGTGCCAGCGGGGGGGTGAGTCAGAACACTGAAGCTTTCTTT.